This T cell receptor (beta chain) appears in the sequencing data of a study of shared clonotypes between healthy human individuals. Whole-study findings and limits: Blood was the sole source, and tissue repertoires probably differ.

CDR3 length: 13 residues. The germline V and J ends were trimmed by 6 bases and 1 base, with 7 bases remaining between them. The germline V gene has CDR1 SNHLY and CDR2 FYNNEI. All the donors were Caucasian adults who lived in Nashville, Tennessee. This clone has at least ten counts. Its cognate antigen is unknown. Replicate PCRs for unsorted PBMC used roughly 300 ng DNA (about 30,000 T cell genomes). Profiled with immunoSEQ multiplex PCR; TCRdb holds only in-frame clones, not every one. The sample contains fewer than 600,000 clones, about four fifths of which appear only once. V is TRBV2 and J is TRBJ2-4; D may be TRBD1 (6 bases). Material: PBMCs. The sequence was collected from a woman in her thirties or forties in good health. Some clones in this sample may be carry-over from other donors' samples. In DNA form, the CDR3 reads TGTGCCAGCAGAAGGGGGGCCAAAAACATTCAGTACTTC. It encodes CASRRGAKNIQYF.